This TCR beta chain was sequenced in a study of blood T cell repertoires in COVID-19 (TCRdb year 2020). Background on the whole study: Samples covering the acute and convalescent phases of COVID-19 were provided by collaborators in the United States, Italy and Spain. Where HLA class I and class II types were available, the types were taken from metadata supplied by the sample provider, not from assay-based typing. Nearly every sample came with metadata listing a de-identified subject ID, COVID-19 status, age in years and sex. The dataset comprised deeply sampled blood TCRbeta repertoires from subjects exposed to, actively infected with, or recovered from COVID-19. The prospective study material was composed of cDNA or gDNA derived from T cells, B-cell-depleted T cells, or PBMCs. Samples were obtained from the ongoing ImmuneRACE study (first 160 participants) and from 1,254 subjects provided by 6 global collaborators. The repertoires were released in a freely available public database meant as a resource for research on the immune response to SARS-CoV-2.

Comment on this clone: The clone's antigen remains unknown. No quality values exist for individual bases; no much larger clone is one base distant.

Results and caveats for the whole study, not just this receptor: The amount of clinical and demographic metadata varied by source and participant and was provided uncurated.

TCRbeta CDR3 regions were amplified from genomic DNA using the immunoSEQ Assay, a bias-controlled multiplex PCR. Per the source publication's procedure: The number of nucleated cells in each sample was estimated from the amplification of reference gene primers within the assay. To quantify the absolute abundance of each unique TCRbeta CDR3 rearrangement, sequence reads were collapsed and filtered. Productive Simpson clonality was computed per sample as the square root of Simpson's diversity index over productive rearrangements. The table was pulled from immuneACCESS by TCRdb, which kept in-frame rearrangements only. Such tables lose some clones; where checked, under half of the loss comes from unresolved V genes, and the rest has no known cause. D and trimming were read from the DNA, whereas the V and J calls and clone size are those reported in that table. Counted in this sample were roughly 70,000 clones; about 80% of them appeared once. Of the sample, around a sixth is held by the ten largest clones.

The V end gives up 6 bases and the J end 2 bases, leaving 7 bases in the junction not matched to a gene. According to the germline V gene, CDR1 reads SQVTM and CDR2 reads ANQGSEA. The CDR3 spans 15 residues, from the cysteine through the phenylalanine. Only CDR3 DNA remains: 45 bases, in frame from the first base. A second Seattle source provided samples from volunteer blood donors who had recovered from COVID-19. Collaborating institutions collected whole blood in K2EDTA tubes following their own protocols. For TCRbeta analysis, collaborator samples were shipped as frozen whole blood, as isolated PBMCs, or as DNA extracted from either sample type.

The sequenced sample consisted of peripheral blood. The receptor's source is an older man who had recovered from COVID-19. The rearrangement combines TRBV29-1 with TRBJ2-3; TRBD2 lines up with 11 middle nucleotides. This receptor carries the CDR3 CSVKGLAEITDTQYF. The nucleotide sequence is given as TGCAGCGTCAAGGGACTAGCGGAAATCACAGATACGCAGTATTTT.